Sequencing of this T cell receptor beta chain was carried out in a study of T cells in localized non-small cell lung cancer. CDR1 is LNHDA, CDR2 SQIVND, per germline (reference sequence). The CDR3 is made up of 14 amino acids. With 0 bases removed from V and 8 bases from J, the gap between germline ends came to 13 bases. This clone counts as large. Libraries were prepared by immunoSEQ multiplex PCR; TCRdb keeps only in-frame clonotypes and omits some of them. This table has fewer than 3,500 clones, about 26% appearing once. Source: lung tumor tissue, taken before any cancer treatment. This TCR was sampled from a man aged 18-55 years with stage I lung adenocarcinoma. The rearrangement joins TRBV19 to TRBJ1-2; tentatively, D is TRBD1 (5 bases). The CDR3 is CASSIDRQGGGYTF. CDR3 bases: TGTGCCAGTAGTATAGATCGGCAGGGTGGAGGCTACACCTTC.